These T cell receptor beta chains were read from a single sample in a study of blood T cell repertoires in COVID-19. Clones were read by immunoSEQ multiplex PCR, and TCRdb kept only the in-frame ones, dropping some. The sample yields about 230,000 clones, about 85% seen once. Source material: peripheral blood. All receptors derive from a woman older than 75 with active or convalescent COVID-19. The CDR3 runs from the conserved cysteine through the conserved F or W. Each record gives: J gene, clone size, V gene, CDR3 protein. Size values are once, few and many counts, or a class for expanded clones, and some rows have none.

J: TRBJ2-7
size: NA
V: TRBV5-4
CDR3: CASSLAEGGVEQYF

J: TRBJ2-4
size: NA
V: TRBV11-2
CDR3: CASSLARGGWDIQYF

J: TRBJ2-3
size: NA
V: TRBV9
CDR3: CASSVDLPLAGPTDTQYF

J: TRBJ2-7
size: NA
V: TRBV5-5
CDR3: CASSLVGGGSSYEQYF

J: TRBJ1-1
size: NA
V: TRBV29-1
CDR3: CSVSQASNTEAFF

J: TRBJ1-2
size: few
V: TRBV4-1
CDR3: CASSRDSGTGNYGYTF

J: TRBJ2-3
size: NA
V: TRBV5-4
CDR3: CASSLGLAGIGTDTQYF

J: TRBJ1-2
size: NA
V: TRBV25-1
CDR3: CASSEYRRAGYTF

J: TRBJ2-5
size: NA
V: TRBV9
CDR3: CASSVDPGQETQYF

J: TRBJ1-2
size: NA
V: TRBV28
CDR3: CASSLVPQGVFYGYTF

J: TRBJ1-2
size: few
V: TRBV5-6
CDR3: CASSLLNYGYTF

J: TRBJ1-5
size: NA
V: TRBV24-1
CDR3: CATSDWGTQPQHF

J: TRBJ2-3
size: NA
V: TRBV7-2
CDR3: CASSLVVSTDTQYF

J: TRBJ2-5
size: NA
V: TRBV15
CDR3: CATSSGPAGGGETQYF

J: TRBJ2-1
size: NA
V: TRBV5-1
CDR3: CASSLAPPPGNEQFF

J: TRBJ1-1
size: once
V: TRBV6-2/TRBV6-3
CDR3: CASSAVGAEAFF

J: TRBJ1-5
size: NA
V: TRBV7-9
CDR3: CASSFQGNGQPQHF

J: TRBJ2-5
size: NA
V: TRBV6-2/TRBV6-3
CDR3: CASSYGLGQGQETQYF

J: TRBJ2-5
size: NA
V: TRBV4-2
CDR3: CASSLLAAQETQYF

J: TRBJ2-1
size: once
V: TRBV7-9
CDR3: CASSSTGPNEQFF

J: TRBJ1-5
size: few
V: TRBV19
CDR3: CASSTTGGRQPQHF

J: TRBJ1-3
size: NA
V: TRBV18
CDR3: CASSPNRVISGNTIYF

J: TRBJ2-5
size: NA
V: TRBV5-1
CDR3: CASSLGQSSRETQYF

J: TRBJ2-5
size: NA
V: TRBV7-9
CDR3: CASSLEGTGKETQYF

J: TRBJ2-3
size: NA
V: TRBV7-9
CDR3: CASSRDSHTQYF

J: TRBJ1-6
size: NA
V: TRBV13
CDR3: CASSSNRVFNSPLHF

J: TRBJ2-3
size: NA
V: TRBV7-2
CDR3: CASSLSLMDTQYF

J: TRBJ2-7
size: NA
V: TRBV30
CDR3: CAWSAQGYEQYF

J: TRBJ2-7
size: NA
V: TRBV7-9
CDR3: CASSLRGQPWEQYF

J: TRBJ2-2
size: NA
V: TRBV3-1/TRBV3-2
CDR3: CASSHAASARTGELFF

J: TRBJ1-6
size: few
V: TRBV2
CDR3: CASREGQANSPLHF